This TCR beta chain was captured in a study of CD8+ T cells in alopecia areata. In the study overall: The protocol delivered tofacitinib for 6 to 18 months, then withdrew it for 6 months.

The treatment here: oral pan-JAK inhibitor, 5-10 mg twice daily. From alopecia areata patients, lesional scalp punch biopsies and peripheral blood were collected. Per germline, CDR1 LGHNA and CDR2 YNFKEQ. This CDR3 is 15 amino acids long. V was shortened by 0 bases and J by 6 bases, with 14 bases between the two germline ends. Reverse transcribed after extraction, RNA yielded cDNA as the sequencing template. Some clones are missing from TCRdb's copy, which holds only in-frame ones; the method was immunoSEQ multiplex PCR. The sample includes 250,000 to 350,000 clones, about 62% seen only once; the top ten take more than 0.85%.

The material sequenced was CD4+ T cells sorted from blood, taken at roughly week 52, from a patient treated with tofacitinib. The chain combines TRBV4-2 with TRBJ1-1; D unclear. The sequence derives from a human donor with alopecia areata. CDR3 sequence (DNA): TGTGCCAGCAGCCAAGAAATGTCTGGTGTCCCTGAAGCTTTCTTT. Encoded protein: CASSQEMSGVPEAFF.